Below, 32 T cell receptor beta chains from the same sample are listed, as sequenced in a study of cytomegalovirus exposure and HLA in healthy donors. Profiling relied on immunoSEQ multiplex PCR, and the TCRdb table lists in-frame clones only, not all of them. Among over 60,000 clones listed, 95% were seen once. Sequenced material: PBMCs. The source is a young man in good health and CMV-seronegative.

This clone was detected only once. The chain employs TRBV14 and TRBJ2-7; possibly TRBD2 for D (6 bases). CDR1 and CDR2 from the germline V gene are SGHDN and FVKESK. The CDR3 totals 13 residues. V lost 6 bases and J 6 bases, leaving 15 bases between the germline ends. CDR3 region: CASRPTGVREQYF. In DNA form, the CDR3 reads TGTGCCAGCAGACCAACGGGAGTCCGCGAGCAGTACTTC.

This clone was recorded only once. The genes are TRBV10-1 and TRBJ2-7; TRBD1 matches at 11 bases. The germline V gene encodes CDR1 WNHNN and CDR2 SYGVQD (reference sequence). The CDR3 runs to 14 residues. After removal of 6 bases from V and 6 bases from J, the junction contained 7 bases not matched to a gene. This chain's CDR3 is CASSHGQGAGEQYF. DNA for the CDR3: TGCGCCAGCAGCCATGGACAGGGGGCTGGCGAGCAGTACTTC.

The chain has TRBV11-2 and TRBJ1-6; TRBD1 is a possible D gene (5 bases). The CDR3 runs 16 residues. Trimming took 3 bases from V and 10 from J, leaving 19 bases between them. The germline V gene encodes CDR1 SGHAT and CDR2 FQNNGV. CDR3 coding DNA: TGTGCCAGCAGCTTGTCCTACAGGATCCCAAGCTCACCCCTCCACTTT. Its translation: CASSLSYRIPSSPLHF.

The genes are TRBV4-3 and TRBJ2-3; a weak D match, TRBD2 (6 bases). This CDR3 region has 15 residues. Trimming cost V 1 base and J 4 bases, with 12 bases left between them. Per germline, CDR1 LGHNA and CDR2 YSLEER. CDR3 in DNA: TGCGCCAGCAGCCAAGCCGGTCCGGGGGCAGATACGCAGTATTTT. Translating gives CASSQAGPGADTQYF.

This sequence joins TRBV28 and TRBJ2-1; the D gene is possibly TRBD1 (5 bases). Germline values: CDR1 MDHEN, CDR2 SYDVKM. The length of the CDR3 is 15 residues. Trimming took 2 bases from V and 6 from J, leaving 14 bases between them. The DNA of the CDR3 is TGTGCCAGCAGTTTACTGGGGCCTTCCAGCAATGAGCAGTTCTTC. Translating it yields CASSLLGPSSNEQFF.

Points on this clone: An end of the junction differs from the germline gene, which may be a read error. DNA for the CDR3: TGTGCTAGCAGCTCCGGGACAGGGAGGCGGGAGACCCAGTACTTC. Translation gives CASSSGTGRRETQYF. The chain recombines TRBV7-7 with TRBJ2-5; 9 bases map to TRBD1. The CDR3 totals 15 residues. Germline V gene data show CDR1 as SSHAT and CDR2 as FNYEAQ (reference sequence).

The V gene is TRBV5-1, the J gene TRBJ2-3, with TRBD2 matching over 8 bases. Germline values: CDR1 SGHRS, CDR2 YFSETQ. Unmatched junction bases numbered 9, after V lost 4 bases and J lost 2 bases. The CDR3 consists of 16 residues. The CDR3 reads CASSPTIAGSTDTQYF. CDR3 DNA: TGCGCCAGCAGCCCTACGATAGCGGGGTCCACAGATACGCAGTATTTT.

This chain connects TRBV13 to TRBJ1-1, with D perhaps TRBD1 (6 bases). The length of the CDR3 is 18 residues. Per the germline V gene, CDR1 is PRHDT and CDR2 is FYEKMQ (reference sequence). Trimming took 5 bases from V and 1 from J, leaving 23 bases between them. The CDR3: CASSASPWAGASNTEAFF. The CDR3 DNA is TGTGCCAGCAGCGCTTCCCCCTGGGCAGGGGCTTCGAACACTGAAGCTTTCTTT.

The chain uses TRBV27 and TRBJ2-7; maybe TRBD2 (5 bases). The CDR3 contains 14 residues. V was trimmed by 8 bases and J by 3 bases, leaving 17 bases between them. Germline lookup yields CDR1 MNHEY and CDR2 SMNVEV (reference sequence). CDR3 nucleotide sequence: TGTGCCAGCCGCCTCCGGGGTGCGGGCTACGAGCAGTACTTC. This translates into CASRLRGAGYEQYF.

The chain links TRBV7-2 to TRBJ1-2, with D tentatively TRBD1 (5 bases). The CDR3 is 14 amino acids. Germline V gene sequence: CDR1 SGHTA, CDR2 FQGNSA. V was trimmed by 4 bases and J by 9 bases, leaving 18 bases between them. Here the CDR3 reads CASSSGQDSSSYTF. The CDR3 nucleotides read TGTGCCAGCAGCTCAGGGCAGGATTCGTCGAGCTACACCTTC.

This clone was detected once. This chain uses TRBV13 with TRBJ1-5; no clear D. With 1 base removed from V and 0 bases from J, the gap between germline ends came to 7 bases. This CDR3 has 15 residues. Germline-derived CDR1 and CDR2 are PRHDT and FYEKMQ (reference sequence). The CDR3, as DNA: TGTGCCAGCAGCTTAGCGGGAGATAGCAATCAGCCCCAGCATTTT. Amino acid sequence: CASSLAGDSNQPQHF.

This clone was seen once. The genes are TRBV15 and TRBJ2-1; 8 nucleotides agree with TRBD1. Germline V gives CDR1 LNHNV, CDR2 YYDKDF (reference sequence). The CDR3 is made up of 16 amino acids. Trimming removed 0 bases from V and 9 bases from J; junction bases left unmatched: 10. Written as DNA, the CDR3 is TGTGCCACCAGCAGAGAGGGCAGGGGGCTAGATATTGAGCAGTTCTTC. Amino acid sequence: CATSREGRGLDIEQFF. The entire variable domain, with the rest obtained from reference TRBV15 and TRBJ2-1, is as follows: DAMVIQNPRYQVTQFGKPVTLSCSQTLNHNVMYWYQQKSSQAPKLLFHYYDKDFNNEADTPDNFQSRRPNTSFCFLDIRSPGLGDTAMYLCATSREGRGLDIEQFFGPGTRLTVL.

This clone was seen only once. This chain connects TRBV7-9 to TRBJ1-4; 7 positions agree with TRBD1. The CDR3 sequence is 14 residues long. The V and J ends lost 4 bases and 10 bases, in that order; junction bases with no gene match: 9. The V gene's germline CDR1 is SEHNR and CDR2 FQNEAQ (reference sequence). The chain's CDR3 is CASSSTGTVLKLFF. DNA for the CDR3: TGTGCCAGCAGCTCAACCGGGACAGTGTTAAAACTGTTTTTT.

J is TRBJ1-2 and V is TRBV11-2; tentative D call: TRBD1 (5 bases). Looked up from germline, CDR1 is SGHAT and CDR2 is FQNNGV. CDR3 length equals 14 residues. V dropped 1 base and J dropped 5 bases, with 11 bases sitting between them. CDR3: CASSLVQGGYGYTF. Here the CDR3 DNA reads TGTGCCAGCAGCTTAGTTCAGGGAGGTTATGGCTACACCTTC.

V and J are TRBV28 and TRBJ1-4, with D possibly being TRBD1 (6 bases). The length of the CDR3 is 16 residues. Trimming took off 5 bases at V and 0 bases at J, with 13 bases between the two ends. From germline, CDR1 is MDHEN and CDR2 SYDVKM. The CDR3 DNA follows: TGTGCCAGCAGTCCTTTCGGACAGCCAACTAATGAAAAACTGTTTTTT. Amino acid sequence: CASSPFGQPTNEKLFF.

The CDR3 DNA follows: TGTGCCATCAGTGAAGTAGGGGACTATGGCTACACCTTC. This encodes CAISEVGDYGYTF. The gene calls are TRBV10-3 and TRBJ1-2; tentatively, D is TRBD1 (5 bases). CDR1 and CDR2 from the germline V gene are ENHRY and SYGVKD. This CDR3 has 13 residues. Trimming took off 3 bases at V and 3 bases at J, with 8 bases between the two ends.

The J gene is TRBJ1-5, the V gene TRBV7-9; D is uncertain. V shed 1 base and J shed 5 bases, with 6 bases lying between them. Germline assignment: CDR1 SEHNR and CDR2 FQNEAQ (reference sequence). This CDR3 is 13 amino acids long. The CDR3 loop reads CASSLESDQPQHF. The CDR3 DNA reads TGTGCCAGCAGCTTAGAATCGGATCAGCCCCAGCATTTT.

V gene TRBV7-2 combines with J gene TRBJ1-2; 9 bases are a match to TRBD1. V shed 7 bases, J shed 8 bases, and the junction held 14 bases outside the gene matches. The CDR3 runs 15 residues. Germline V gives CDR1 SGHTA, CDR2 FQGNSA. The CDR3 reads CASTVTGTGTEGYTF. CDR3 DNA sequence: TGTGCCAGCACCGTGACCGGGACAGGGACGGAGGGCTACACCTTC.

The chain has TRBV5-4 and TRBJ2-1, with 9 positions matching TRBD1. V shed 0 bases, J shed 9 bases, and the junction held 4 bases outside the gene matches. In germline, CDR1 is SGHNT, CDR2 YYREEE (reference sequence). The CDR3 loop spans 14 amino acids. CDR3 coding DNA: TGTGCCAGCAGCTTGGCGACAGGGGGTGGTGAGCAGTTCTTC. This sequence encodes CASSLATGGGEQFF.

CDR3 nucleotides: TGTGCCAGCAGCTTGGCCGGGGGGGGAGGAAGGACAGATACGCAGTATTTT. Translated: CASSLAGGGGRTDTQYF. This chain joins TRBV5-4 and TRBJ2-3; 8 positions match TRBD2. V was clipped by 0 bases and J by 3 bases; unmatched bases: 9. In germline, CDR1 is SGHNT, CDR2 YYREEE (reference sequence). The CDR3 has 17 residues.

The rearrangement uses TRBV29-1 and TRBJ2-3; 8 nucleotides agree with TRBD1. The CDR3 is 15 residues long. Trimming at V came to 3 bases and at J to 3 bases, leaving 8 bases not matched to a gene. Germline CDR1 reads SQVTM; CDR2 reads ANQGSEA. The CDR3 sequence is CSVDTVTGGTDTQYF. Written as DNA, the CDR3 is TGCAGCGTTGATACTGTCACAGGGGGAACAGATACGCAGTATTTT.

The chain combines TRBV18 with TRBJ1-3, with 10 bases that match TRBD1. The V gene's germline CDR1 is KGHSH and CDR2 LQKENI. The CDR3 is 18 amino acids. V was clipped by 5 bases and J by 0 bases; unmatched bases: 10. The DNA of the CDR3 is TGTGCCAGCTCAGCTCTCAGGACAGGGGGAAACTCTGGAAACACCATATATTTT. This translates into CASSALRTGGNSGNTIYF.

This sequence joins TRBV13 and TRBJ2-3, with 9 bases lining up with TRBD2. The germline CDR1 and CDR2 sequences are PRHDT and FYEKMQ (reference sequence). This CDR3 region has 16 residues. Germline trimming cut 5 bases from V and 4 bases from J; bases unmatched to any gene: 10. This CDR3 reads CASSLSTGGGADTQYF. The CDR3 nucleotides are TGTGCCAGCAGCCTCTCCACTGGCGGGGGGGCAGATACGCAGTATTTT.

CDR3 sequence (DNA): TGTGCCAGTAGTACTCAGACAGGGGGTGCAGATACCGGGGAGCTGTTTTTT. It encodes CASSTQTGGADTGELFF. J is TRBJ2-2 and V is TRBV19, with 9 nucleotides matching TRBD1. The CDR3 sequence is 17 residues long. V lost 4 bases to trimming and J lost 5 bases; unmatched junction nucleotides: 11. From germline, CDR1 is LNHDA and CDR2 SQIVND (reference sequence).

This rearrangement joins TRBV6-6 to TRBJ1-1; maybe TRBD1 (5 bases). The germline V and J ends were trimmed by 1 base and 1 base, with 7 bases remaining between them. The CDR3 is 14 residues long. Germline values: CDR1 MNHNY, CDR2 SVGAGI (reference sequence). The CDR3 DNA sequence: TGTGCCAGCAGTTACTTAGGGGAGAACACTGAAGCTTTCTTT. Its protein is CASSYLGENTEAFF.

The chain uses TRBV27 and TRBJ2-1, with 7 nucleotides matching TRBD1. CDR1 MNHEY and CDR2 SMNVEV come from the germline V gene (reference sequence). The trim removed 7 bases at V and 2 bases at J, leaving 5 bases unmatched. This CDR3 contains 14 residues. The DNA for the CDR3 is TGTGCCAGCACTCCCGGGACAGCCTACAATGAGCAGTTCTTC. This encodes CASTPGTAYNEQFF.

The rearrangement joins TRBV4-2 to TRBJ1-1, with D unresolved. Germline CDR1 and CDR2: LGHNA and YNFKEQ. V was pared by 4 bases and J by 0 bases, with 18 bases between. This CDR3 comprises 17 residues. Here the CDR3 DNA reads TGTGCCAGCAGCCCACACGAAGTTGGGCAGATGAACACTGAAGCTTTCTTT. Protein: CASSPHEVGQMNTEAFF.

The V gene is TRBV30, the J gene TRBJ2-6, with D tentatively TRBD2 (5 bases). The CDR3 runs 14 residues. Per germline, CDR1 GTSNPN and CDR2 SVGIG (reference sequence). Trimming removed 8 bases at V and 4 bases at J, with 15 bases between. Here the CDR3 reads CAQEDFRGANVLTF. The CDR3 DNA follows: TGTGCCCAAGAGGACTTTCGGGGGGCCAACGTCCTGACTTTC.

The chain has TRBV19 and TRBJ1-3; 7 positions match TRBD1. The V segment lost 5 bases and the J segment 0 bases; nucleotides outside the gene matches: 7. The germline V gene has CDR1 LNHDA and CDR2 SQIVND (reference sequence). The CDR3 totals 16 residues. The CDR3 DNA reads TGTGCCAGTAGTCTCACCGACAGGGTCTCTGGAAACACCATATATTTT. The encoded protein is CASSLTDRVSGNTIYF.

The rearrangement links TRBV7-8 to TRBJ1-1; D not resolved. The length of the CDR3 is 15 residues. Germline-derived CDR1 and CDR2 are SGHVS and FQNEAQ. V was shortened by 2 bases and J by 1 base, with 11 bases between the two germline ends. The CDR3, as DNA: TGTGCCAGCAGCTTATTTAAGGCGGAGAACACTGAAGCTTTCTTT. It yields the protein CASSLFKAENTEAFF.

This chain connects TRBV4-2 to TRBJ1-5; D call uncertain. Germline V gene data show CDR1 as LGHNA and CDR2 as YNFKEQ. The CDR3 loop spans 14 amino acids. The germline V and J ends were trimmed by 4 bases and 5 bases, with 12 bases remaining between them. The CDR3 DNA is TGTGCCAGCAGCCTACCGACAAGGCATCAGCCCCAGCATTTT. Protein sequence: CASSLPTRHQPQHF.

The V and J genes are TRBV5-1 and TRBJ2-1, with a possible D match to TRBD1 (6 bases). The germline V gene encodes CDR1 SGHRS and CDR2 YFSETQ. CDR3 length equals 15 residues. The ends were cut back, 2 bases at V and 7 bases at J, with 16 bases in the middle. The CDR3 spells CASSLGLGASNEQFF. The CDR3 nucleotides are TGCGCCAGCAGCTTAGGTCTGGGGGCAAGTAATGAGCAGTTCTTC.